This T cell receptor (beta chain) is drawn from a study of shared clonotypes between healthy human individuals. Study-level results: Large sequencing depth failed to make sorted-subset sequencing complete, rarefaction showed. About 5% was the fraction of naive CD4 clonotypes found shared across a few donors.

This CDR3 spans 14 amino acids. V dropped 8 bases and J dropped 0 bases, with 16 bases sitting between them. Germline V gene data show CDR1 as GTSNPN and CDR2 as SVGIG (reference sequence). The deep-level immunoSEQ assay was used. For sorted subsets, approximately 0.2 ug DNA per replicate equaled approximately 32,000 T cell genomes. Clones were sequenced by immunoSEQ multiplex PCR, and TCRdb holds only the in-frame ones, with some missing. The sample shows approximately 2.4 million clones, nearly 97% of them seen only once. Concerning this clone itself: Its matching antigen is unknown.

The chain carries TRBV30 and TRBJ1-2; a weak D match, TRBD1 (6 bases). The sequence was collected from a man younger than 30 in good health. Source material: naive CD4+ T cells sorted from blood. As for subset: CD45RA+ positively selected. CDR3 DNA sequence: TGTGCCGGAAAGGGGGGTTTTACTAACTATGGCTACACCTTC. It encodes CAGKGGFTNYGYTF.